This T cell receptor (beta chain) was identified during a study of cytomegalovirus exposure and HLA in healthy donors. Amplification used 60 Vbeta primers and 13 Jbeta primers. Data came from immunoSEQ multiplex PCR; TCRdb stores just in-frame clones and leaves some out. This sample has about 170,000 clones, with 82% found just once. This clone was seen a handful of times. The antigen remains undetermined. Overall study results and limits: A later analysis linked a missense variant in DCLRE1C to the trimming of TCR beta V and J genes.

Germline values: CDR1 SEHNR, CDR2 FQNEAQ (reference sequence). The CDR3 sequence is 15 residues long. After removal of 6 bases from V and 3 bases from J, the junction contained 10 bases not matched to a gene. The clonotype comes from a male donor in good health and CMV-seronegative. The chain joins TRBV7-9 to TRBJ2-7; 8 bases fit TRBD1. Specimen: PBMCs. DNA for the CDR3: TGTGCCAGCAGTCTTACAGGGGGACAAAACTACGAGCAGTACTTC. It specifies CASSLTGGQNYEQYF.